This TCR beta chain is from a study of blood T cell repertoires in COVID-19. Study at large: Sample material is recorded as cDNA or gDNA derived from T cells, B-cell-depleted T cells, or PBMCs.

This CDR3 has 14 residues. The germline gives CDR1 SGHVS, CDR2 FQNEAQ. The V end lost 1 base, the J end lost 5 bases, and 11 bases lay between the germline ends. The participants were between roughly 18 and 100 years old and came from fewer than 25 US areas. Symptom resolution, clearance, or two negative PCRs marked donors in Cohort 3 as recovered. As originally analysed: The authors estimated nucleated cell counts from reference gene primer amplification. Data came from immunoSEQ multiplex PCR; TCRdb stores just in-frame clones and leaves some out. V, J and clone size were drawn from that table, and D and trimming were deduced from the DNA. The sample lists some 460,000 clones; 87% were seen once.

Sequenced input: PBMCs or T cells enriched from blood (not recorded which). The chain has TRBV7-8 and TRBJ2-5; tentative D call: TRBD1 (5 bases). The source is a woman between 18 and 29 years old who had recovered from COVID-19. The CDR3 nucleotides are TGTGCCAGCAGCTTAGAGGATTCAGGGGAGACCCAGTACTTC. Translated: CASSLEDSGETQYF. The full variable domain, with the rest looked up from reference TRBV7-8 and TRBJ2-5, is GAGVSQSPRYKVAKRGQDVALRCDPISGHVSLFWYQQALGQGPEFLTYFQNEAQLDKSGLPSDRFFAERPEGSVSTLKIQRTQQEDSAVYLCASSLEDSGETQYFGPGTRLLVL.